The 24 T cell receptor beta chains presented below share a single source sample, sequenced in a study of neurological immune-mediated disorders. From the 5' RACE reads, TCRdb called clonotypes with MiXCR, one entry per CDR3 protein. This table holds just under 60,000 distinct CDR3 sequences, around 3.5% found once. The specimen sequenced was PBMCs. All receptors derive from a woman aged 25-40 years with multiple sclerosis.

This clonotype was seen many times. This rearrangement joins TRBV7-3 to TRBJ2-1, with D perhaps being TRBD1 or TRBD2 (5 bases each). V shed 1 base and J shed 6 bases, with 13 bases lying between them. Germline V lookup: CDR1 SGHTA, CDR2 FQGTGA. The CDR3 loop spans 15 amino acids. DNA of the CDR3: TGTGCCAGCAGCTTAAATCGGCTGGGGGTCAATGAGCAGTTCTTC. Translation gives CASSLNRLGVNEQFF. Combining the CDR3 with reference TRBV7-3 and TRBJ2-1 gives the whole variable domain GAGVSQTPSNKVTEKGKYVELRCDPISGHTALYWYRQSLGQGPEFLIYFQGTGAADDSGLPNDRFFAVRPEGSVSTLKIQRTERGDSAVYLCASSLNRLGVNEQFFGPGTRLTVL.

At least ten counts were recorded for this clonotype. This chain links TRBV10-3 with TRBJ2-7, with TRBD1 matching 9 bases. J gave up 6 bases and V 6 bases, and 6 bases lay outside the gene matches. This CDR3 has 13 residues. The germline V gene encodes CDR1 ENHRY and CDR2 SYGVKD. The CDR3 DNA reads TGTGCCATCAGAGGGGACAGGGTTGGCGAGCAGTACTTC. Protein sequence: CAIRGDRVGEQYF.

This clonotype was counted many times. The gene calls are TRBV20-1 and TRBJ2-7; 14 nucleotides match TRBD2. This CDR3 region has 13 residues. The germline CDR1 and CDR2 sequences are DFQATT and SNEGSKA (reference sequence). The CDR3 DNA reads TGCAGTGCTAGACCCGGGACTAGCGGGAGAGGGGTAGTC. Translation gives CSARPGTSGRGVV.

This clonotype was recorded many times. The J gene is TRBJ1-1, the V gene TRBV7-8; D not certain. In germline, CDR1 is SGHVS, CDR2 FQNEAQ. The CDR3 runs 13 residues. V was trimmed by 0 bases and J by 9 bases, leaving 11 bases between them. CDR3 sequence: CASSLAQQYQAFF. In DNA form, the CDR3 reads TGTGCCAGCAGCTTAGCGCAACAGTACCAAGCTTTCTTT.

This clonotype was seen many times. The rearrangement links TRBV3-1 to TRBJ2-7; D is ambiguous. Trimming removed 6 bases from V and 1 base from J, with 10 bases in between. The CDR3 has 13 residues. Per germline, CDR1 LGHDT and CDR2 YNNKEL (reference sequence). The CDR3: CASSPGRSYEQYF. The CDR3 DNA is TGTGCCAGCAGTCCCGGTCGGTCCTACGAGCAGTACTTC.

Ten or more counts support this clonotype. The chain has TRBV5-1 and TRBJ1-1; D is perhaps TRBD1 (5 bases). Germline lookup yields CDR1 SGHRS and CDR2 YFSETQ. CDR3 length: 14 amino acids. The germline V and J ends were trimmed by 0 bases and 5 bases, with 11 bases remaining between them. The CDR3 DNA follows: TGCGCCAGCAGCTTGGATTGGGGGGGGACTGAAGCTTTCTTT. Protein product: CASSLDWGGTEAFF.

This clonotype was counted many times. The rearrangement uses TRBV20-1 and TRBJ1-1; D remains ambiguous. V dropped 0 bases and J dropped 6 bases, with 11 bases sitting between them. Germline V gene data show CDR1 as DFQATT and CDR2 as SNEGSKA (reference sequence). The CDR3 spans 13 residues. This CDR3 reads CSARDGREAEAFF. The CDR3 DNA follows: TGCAGTGCTAGAGATGGTCGGGAAGCTGAAGCTTTCTTT.

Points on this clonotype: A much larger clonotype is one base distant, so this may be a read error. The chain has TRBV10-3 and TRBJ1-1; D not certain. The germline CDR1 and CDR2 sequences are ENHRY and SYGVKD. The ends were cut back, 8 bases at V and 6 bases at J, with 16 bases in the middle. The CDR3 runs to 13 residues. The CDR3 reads CAIGGERAAEAFF. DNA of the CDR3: TGTGCCATCGGCGGAGAAAGGGCGGCTGAAGCTTTCTTT.

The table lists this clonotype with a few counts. CDR3 sequence: CASSQAGEYGTQHF. CDR3 nucleotide sequence: TGCGCCAGCAGCCAAGCTGGGGAATACGGGACCCAGCATTTT. The chain joins TRBV4-1 to TRBJ1-5; D gene ambiguous. Deletions cut 1 base from V and 11 bases from J, with 15 bases between. CDR1 is MGHRA, CDR2 YSYEKL, per germline. The CDR3 has 14 residues.

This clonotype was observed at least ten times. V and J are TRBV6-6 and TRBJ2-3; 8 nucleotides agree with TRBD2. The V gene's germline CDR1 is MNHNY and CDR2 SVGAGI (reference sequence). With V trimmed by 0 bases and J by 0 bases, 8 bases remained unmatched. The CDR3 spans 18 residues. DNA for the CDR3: TGTGCCAGCAGTTACTCAAGCGGGGGTTCCACTAGCACAGATACGCAGTATTTT. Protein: CASSYSSGGSTSTDTQYF.

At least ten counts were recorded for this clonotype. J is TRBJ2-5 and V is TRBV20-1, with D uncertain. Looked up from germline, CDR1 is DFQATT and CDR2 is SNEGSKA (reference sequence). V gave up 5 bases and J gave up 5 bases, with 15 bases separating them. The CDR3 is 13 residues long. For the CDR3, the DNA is TGCAGTGCTGATCTTCAGGTGGCGGAGACCCAGTACTTC. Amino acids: CSADLQVAETQYF.

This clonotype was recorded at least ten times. This CDR3 is CATSGTSGSDEQFF. The CDR3 DNA follows: TGTGCCACCTCCGGGACTAGCGGGAGTGATGAGCAGTTCTTC. This chain connects TRBV10-3 to TRBJ2-1; TRBD2 agrees at 14 bases. Per the germline V gene, CDR1 is ENHRY and CDR2 is SYGVKD. The CDR3 sequence is 14 residues long. V gave up 10 bases and J gave up 8 bases; unmatched junction bases: 7.

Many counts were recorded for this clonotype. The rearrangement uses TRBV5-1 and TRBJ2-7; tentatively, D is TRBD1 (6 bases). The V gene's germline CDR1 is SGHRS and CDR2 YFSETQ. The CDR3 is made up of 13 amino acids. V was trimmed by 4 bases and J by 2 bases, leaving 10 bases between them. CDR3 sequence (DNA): TGCGCCAGCAGCGCAGGGGAACCCTACGAGCAGTACTTC. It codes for CASSAGEPYEQYF.

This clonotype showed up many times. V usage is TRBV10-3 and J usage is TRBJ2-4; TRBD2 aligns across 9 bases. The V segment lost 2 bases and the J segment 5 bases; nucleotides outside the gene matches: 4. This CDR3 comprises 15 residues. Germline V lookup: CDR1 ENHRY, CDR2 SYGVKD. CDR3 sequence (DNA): TGTGCCATCAGTGAGGCCGGGACTAGCCAAAACATTCAGTACTTC. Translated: CAISEAGTSQNIQYF.

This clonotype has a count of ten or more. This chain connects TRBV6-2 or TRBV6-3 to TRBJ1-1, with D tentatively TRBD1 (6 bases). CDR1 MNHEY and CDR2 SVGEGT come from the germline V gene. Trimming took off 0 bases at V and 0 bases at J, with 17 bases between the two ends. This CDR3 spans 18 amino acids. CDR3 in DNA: TGTGCCAGCAGTTACTCGTCGTCTGTTAGGACAGTGAACACTGAAGCTTTCTTT. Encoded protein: CASSYSSSVRTVNTEAFF.

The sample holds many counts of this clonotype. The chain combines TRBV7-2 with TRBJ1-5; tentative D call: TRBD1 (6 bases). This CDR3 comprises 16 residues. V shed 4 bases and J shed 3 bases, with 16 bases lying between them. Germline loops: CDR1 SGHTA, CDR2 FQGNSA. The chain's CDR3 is CASSWGTKGPNQPQHF. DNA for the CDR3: TGTGCCAGCAGCTGGGGGACAAAGGGGCCCAATCAGCCCCAGCATTTT. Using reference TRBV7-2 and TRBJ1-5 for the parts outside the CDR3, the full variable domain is GAGVSQSPSNKVTEKGKDVELRCDPISGHTALYWYRQSLGQGLEFLIYFQGNSAPDKSGLPSDRFSAERTGGSVSTLTIQRTQQEDSAVYLCASSWGTKGPNQPQHFGDGTRLSIL.

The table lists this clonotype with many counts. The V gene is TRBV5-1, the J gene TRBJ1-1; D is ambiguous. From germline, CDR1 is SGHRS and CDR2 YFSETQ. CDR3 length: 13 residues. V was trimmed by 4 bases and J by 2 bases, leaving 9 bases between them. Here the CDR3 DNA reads TGCGCCAGCAGCAGGACGGGAAACACTGAAGCTTTCTTT. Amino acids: CASSRTGNTEAFF.

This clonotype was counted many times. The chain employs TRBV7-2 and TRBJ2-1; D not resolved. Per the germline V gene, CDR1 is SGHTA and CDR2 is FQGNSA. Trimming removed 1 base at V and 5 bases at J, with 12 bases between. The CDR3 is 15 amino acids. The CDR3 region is CASSLGGMGHNEQFF. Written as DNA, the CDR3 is TGTGCCAGCAGCTTAGGAGGCATGGGTCACAATGAGCAGTTCTTC.

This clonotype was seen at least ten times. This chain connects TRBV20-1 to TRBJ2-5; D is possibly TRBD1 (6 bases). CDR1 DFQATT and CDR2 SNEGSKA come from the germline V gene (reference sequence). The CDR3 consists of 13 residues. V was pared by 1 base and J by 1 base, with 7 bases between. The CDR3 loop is CSARVGGQETQYF. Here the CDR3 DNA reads TGCAGTGCTAGAGTAGGGGGCCAAGAGACCCAGTACTTC.

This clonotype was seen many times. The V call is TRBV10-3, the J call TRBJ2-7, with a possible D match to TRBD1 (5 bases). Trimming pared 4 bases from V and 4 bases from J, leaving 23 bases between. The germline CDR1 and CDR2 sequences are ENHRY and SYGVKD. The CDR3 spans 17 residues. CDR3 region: CAISGLQVLGGVYEQYF. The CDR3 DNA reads TGTGCCATCAGTGGATTACAGGTCCTAGGTGGGGTTTACGAGCAGTACTTC.

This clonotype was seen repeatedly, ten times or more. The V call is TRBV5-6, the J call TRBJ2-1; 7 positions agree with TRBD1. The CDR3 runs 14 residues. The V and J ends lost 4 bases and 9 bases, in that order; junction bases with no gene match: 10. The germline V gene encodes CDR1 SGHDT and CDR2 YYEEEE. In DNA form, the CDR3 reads TGTGCCAGCAGCCTGTTTAGCAGGGGGAGTGAGCAGTTCTTC. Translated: CASSLFSRGSEQFF.

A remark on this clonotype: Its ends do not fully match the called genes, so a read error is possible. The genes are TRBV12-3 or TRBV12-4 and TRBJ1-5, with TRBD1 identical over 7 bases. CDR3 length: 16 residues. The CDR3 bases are TGTGCCAGTAGACGAGGACAGGATCAGGGCAATCAGCCCCAGAATTTT. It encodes CASRRGQDQGNQPQNF.

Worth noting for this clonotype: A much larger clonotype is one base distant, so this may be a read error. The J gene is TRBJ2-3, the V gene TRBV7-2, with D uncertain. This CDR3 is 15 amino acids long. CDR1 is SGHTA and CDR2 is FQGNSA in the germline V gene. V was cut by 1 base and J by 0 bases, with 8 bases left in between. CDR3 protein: CASSLEVKSTDTQYF. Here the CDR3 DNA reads TGTGCCAGCAGCTTAGAAGTCAAGAGCACAGATACGCAGTATTTT.

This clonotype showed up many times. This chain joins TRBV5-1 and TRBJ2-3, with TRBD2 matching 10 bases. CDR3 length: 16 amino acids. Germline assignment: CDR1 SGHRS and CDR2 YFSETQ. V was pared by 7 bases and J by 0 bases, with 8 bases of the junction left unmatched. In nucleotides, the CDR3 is TGCGCCAGCGCCCTAGCGGGGGACTCTAGCACAGATACGCAGTATTTT. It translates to CASALAGDSSTDTQYF.